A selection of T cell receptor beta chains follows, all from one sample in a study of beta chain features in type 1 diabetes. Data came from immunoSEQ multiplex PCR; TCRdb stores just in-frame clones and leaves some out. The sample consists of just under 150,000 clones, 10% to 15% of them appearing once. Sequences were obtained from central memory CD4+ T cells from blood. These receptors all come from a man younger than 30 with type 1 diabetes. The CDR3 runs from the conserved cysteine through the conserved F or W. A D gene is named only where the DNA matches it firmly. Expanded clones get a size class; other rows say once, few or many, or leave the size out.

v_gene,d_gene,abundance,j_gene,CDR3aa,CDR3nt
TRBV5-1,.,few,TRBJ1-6,CASRVLDSPLHF,TGCGCCAGCAGGGTTCTAGATTCACCCCTCCACTTT
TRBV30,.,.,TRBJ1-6,CAWTSWAVNSPLHF,TGTGCCTGGACCTCTTGGGCGGTTAATTCACCCCTCCACTTT
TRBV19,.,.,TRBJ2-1,CASSTLNGDEQFF,TGTGCCAGTAGTACCCTCAATGGCGATGAGCAGTTCTTC
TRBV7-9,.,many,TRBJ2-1,CASSFRGAQSNEQFF,TGTGCCAGCAGCTTCCGGGGGGCCCAGAGCAATGAGCAGTTCTTC
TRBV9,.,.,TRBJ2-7,CASSVGGIGLYEQYF,TGTGCCAGCAGCGTAGGGGGCATAGGCCTTTACGAGCAGTACTTC
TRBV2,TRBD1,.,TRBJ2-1,CASRGLDRGRFDEQFF,TGTGCCAGCAGGGGCTTGGACAGGGGGCGTTTCGATGAGCAGTTCTTC
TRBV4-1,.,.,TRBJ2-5,CASSPGSRGEETQYF,TGCGCCAGCAGCCCCGGGTCCCGGGGAGAAGAGACCCAGTACTTC
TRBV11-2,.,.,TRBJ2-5,CASSVPQGIQETQYF,TGTGCCAGCAGTGTCCCCCAGGGTATCCAAGAGACCCAGTACTTC
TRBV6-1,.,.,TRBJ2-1,CASSEARGWNEQFF,TGTGCCAGCAGTGAAGCTAGGGGGTGGAATGAGCAGTTCTTC
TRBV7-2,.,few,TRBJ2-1,CASSLALRAHNEQFF,TGTGCCAGCAGCTTAGCCCTAAGAGCCCACAATGAGCAGTTCTTC
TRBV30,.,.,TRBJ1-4,CAWSVGSATNEKLFF,TGTGCCTGGAGTGTAGGTTCCGCAACTAATGAAAAACTGTTTTTT
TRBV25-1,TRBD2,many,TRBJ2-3,CASSDPTSGGALADTQYF,TGTGCCAGCAGTGATCCGACTAGCGGGGGGGCGCTTGCAGATACGCAGTATTTT
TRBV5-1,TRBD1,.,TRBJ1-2,CASSLGYRGDYGYTF,TGCGCCAGCAGCTTGGGGTACAGGGGAGACTATGGCTACACCTTC
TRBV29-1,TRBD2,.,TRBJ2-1,CSAPGGGGSYNEQFF,TGCAGCGCCCCGGGGGGGGGTGGCTCCTACAATGAGCAGTTCTTC
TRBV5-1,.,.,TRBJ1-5,CASSLGQNNQPQHF,TGCGCCAGCAGCTTGGGACAGAACAATCAGCCCCAGCATTTT
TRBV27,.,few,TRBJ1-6,CASLGMGSPLHF,TGTGCCAGCCTTGGGATGGGGTCACCCCTCCACTTT
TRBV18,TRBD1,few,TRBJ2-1,CASSPQGQPGNEQFF,TGTGCCAGCTCACCACAGGGACAGCCGGGGAATGAGCAGTTCTTC
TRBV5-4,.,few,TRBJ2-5,CASSSPPGLTGETQYF,TGTGCCAGCAGCTCACCACCCGGACTAACCGGCGAGACCCAGTACTTC
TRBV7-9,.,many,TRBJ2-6,CASSRGSGANVLTF,TGTGCCAGCAGCCGGGGCTCTGGGGCCAACGTCCTGACTTTC
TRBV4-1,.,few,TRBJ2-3,CASSQPQGPGTDTQYF,TGCGCCAGCAGCCAACCCCAAGGGCCTGGCACAGATACGCAGTATTTT
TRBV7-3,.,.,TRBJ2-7,CASSPQGGPERYEQYF,TGTGCCAGCAGCCCCCAGGGGGGGCCCGAGCGCTACGAGCAGTACTTC
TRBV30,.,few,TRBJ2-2,CAWSVSYTGELFF,TGTGCCTGGAGTGTGTCGTACACCGGGGAGCTGTTTTTT
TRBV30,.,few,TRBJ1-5,CAWSIGSGGQPQHF,TGTGCCTGGAGTATAGGGTCGGGGGGTCAGCCCCAGCATTTT
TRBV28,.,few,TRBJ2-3,CASSSSDSPDTQYF,TGTGCCAGCAGTTCCTCGGACAGCCCAGATACGCAGTATTTT
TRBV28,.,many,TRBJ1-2,CASSLGNYGYTF,TGTGCCAGCAGTTTAGGGAACTATGGCTACACCTTC
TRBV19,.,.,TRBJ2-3,CASAWRAGTDTQYF,TGTGCCAGCGCGTGGCGGGCGGGCACAGATACGCAGTATTTT
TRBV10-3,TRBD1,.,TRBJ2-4,CAISDDRVAKNIQYF,TGTGCCATCAGTGACGACAGGGTGGCCAAAAACATTCAGTACTTC
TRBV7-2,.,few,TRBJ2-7,CASSPAGGNPGEQYF,TGTGCCAGCAGCCCCGCTGGGGGTAATCCTGGAGAGCAGTACTTC
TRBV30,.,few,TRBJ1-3,CAWEAGGNTIYF,TGTGCCTGGGAGGCAGGTGGAAACACCATATATTTT
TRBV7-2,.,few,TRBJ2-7,CASSTQQSSYEQYF,TGTGCCAGCAGCACTCAACAGAGCTCCTACGAGCAGTACTTC
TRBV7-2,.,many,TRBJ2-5,CASSSTGETQYF,TGTGCCAGCAGCTCTACAGGGGAGACCCAGTACTTC
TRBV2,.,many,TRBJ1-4,CASGEIINEKLFF,TGTGCCAGCGGCGAGATAATTAATGAAAAACTGTTTTTT
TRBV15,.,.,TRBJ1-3,CATSRVGGGTDTIYF,TGTGCCACCAGCAGGGTTGGCGGGGGGACGGACACCATATATTTT
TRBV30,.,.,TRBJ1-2,CACVYHYGYTF,TGTGCCTGCGTGTATCACTATGGCTACACCTTC
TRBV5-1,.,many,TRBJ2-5,CASSLPAQETQYF,TGCGCCAGCAGTCTTCCCGCCCAAGAGACCCAGTACTTC
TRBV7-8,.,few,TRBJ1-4,CASSLFLGATNEKLFF,TGTGCCAGCAGCTTATTTCTCGGAGCAACTAATGAAAAACTGTTTTTT
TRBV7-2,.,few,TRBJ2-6,CASSLLLGGANVLTF,TGTGCCAGCAGCTTACTTTTGGGTGGGGCCAACGTCCTGACTTTC
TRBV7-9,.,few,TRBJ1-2,CASSLVVASPHYGYTF,TGTGCCAGCAGCTTAGTTGTTGCCAGTCCTCATTATGGCTACACCTTC
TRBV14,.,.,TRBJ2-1,CASSVRAGDNEQFF,TGTGCCAGCAGCGTGCGCGCGGGTGACAATGAGCAGTTCTTC
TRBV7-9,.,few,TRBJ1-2,CASSHPRTGPGYTF,TGTGCCAGCAGCCACCCGAGGACGGGTCCGGGCTACACCTTC
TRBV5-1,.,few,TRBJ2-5,CASSLANPDGETQYF,TGCGCCAGCAGCTTGGCCAACCCCGATGGAGAGACCCAGTACTTC
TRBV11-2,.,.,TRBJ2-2,CASSLTGHNTGELFF,TGTGCCAGCAGTTTAACGGGACATAACACCGGGGAGCTGTTTTTT
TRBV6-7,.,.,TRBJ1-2,CASSYSWGYGYTF,TGTGCCAGCAGTTACTCCTGGGGTTATGGCTACACCTTC
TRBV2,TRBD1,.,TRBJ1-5,CASGTGWNQPQHF,TGTGCCAGCGGGACAGGGTGGAATCAGCCCCAGCATTTT
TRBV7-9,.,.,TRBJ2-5,CASSLQGAETQYF,TGTGCCAGCAGCTTACAGGGCGCGGAGACCCAGTACTTC